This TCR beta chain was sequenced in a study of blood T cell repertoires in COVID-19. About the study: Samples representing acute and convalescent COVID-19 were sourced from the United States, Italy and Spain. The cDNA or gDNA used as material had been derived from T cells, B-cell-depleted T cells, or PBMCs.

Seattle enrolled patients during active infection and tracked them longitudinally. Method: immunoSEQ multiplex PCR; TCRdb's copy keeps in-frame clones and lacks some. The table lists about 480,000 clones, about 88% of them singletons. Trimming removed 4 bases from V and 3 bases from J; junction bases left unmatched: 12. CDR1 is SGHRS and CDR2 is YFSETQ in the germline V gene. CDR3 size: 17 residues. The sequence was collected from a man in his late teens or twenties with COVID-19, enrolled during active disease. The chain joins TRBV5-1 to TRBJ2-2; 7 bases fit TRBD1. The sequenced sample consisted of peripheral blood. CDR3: CASSPKGQHLDTGELFF. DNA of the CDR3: TGCGCCAGCAGCCCCAAGGGACAGCACCTAGACACCGGGGAGCTGTTTTTT.